This TCR beta chain came from a study of response to subunit inactivated influenza vaccine (dated by TCRdb to the late 2010s). Regarding the complete study: To follow how T cells responded to a trivalent subunit inactivated influenza vaccine, the researchers relied on deep quantitative profiling of the T cell receptor repertoire. What the work shows at the level of the full study, not this receptor alone: According to the authors, only a limited number of new T cells may be recruited by each seasonal influenza vaccination.

In its sample, this clonotype was seen a few times. Its specific antigen is unknown. Base qualities are missing; no much larger clone stands one base away. The library came from RT-PCR. Sequencing relied on an Illumina HiSeq 2500. TCRdb trimmed the raw reads at Q25, called clones with MiXCR and kept productive beta chains. Rows are combined by CDR3 protein, so each entry shows the most common genes and DNA. The sample yields under 500,000 distinct CDR3 sequences; about a tenth were counted once. The top ten clones comprise around 12% of the sample. The trim is 4 bases for V and 5 bases for J, with a gap of 12 bases between the germline ends. Its CDR3 holds 13 amino acids, cysteine through phenylalanine. Left in the record is the CDR3 DNA by itself, 39 bases read in frame from the first base. The time point label corresponds to: around 47 days after influenza vaccine administration.

This sequence originates from a man aged 45 to 65 who received an inactivated influenza vaccine. Donor details come from another sample of the same person, matched by shared clones. The source was PBMCs from blood, collected roughly 6 weeks after vaccination. The chain was built from TRBV12-3 or TRBV12-4 and TRBJ2-7; the D gene is not confidently resolved. At the DNA level, the sequence is TGTGCCAGCAGTTCCTCCTTCACGGACGAGCAGTACTTC. Its amino acids are CASSSSFTDEQYF.